The 27 T cell receptor beta chains below come from one sample, sequenced in a study of T cell responses to AZD1222 COVID-19 vaccine. Sequencing used immunoSEQ multiplex PCR; TCRdb keeps in-frame clones, though not all of them. The sample holds 75,000 to 85,000 clones, roughly 85% seen once. The sample in question was peripheral blood, obtained 28 days after the second AZD1222 dose. The receptors were sampled from an adult who received the AZD1222 COVID-19 vaccine.

The chain uses TRBV9 and TRBJ1-3; 7 bases fit TRBD1. The CDR3 contains 15 residues. The germline V gene has CDR1 SGDLS and CDR2 YYNGEE. V lost 0 bases, J lost 0 bases, and 0 bases stayed unmatched. The CDR3 sequence: CASSVGDSSGNTIYF. The CDR3 nucleotides are TGTGCCAGCAGCGTAGGGGACAGCTCTGGAAACACCATATATTTT. Looking up the rest from reference TRBV9 and TRBJ1-3 gives the full variable domain: DSGVTQTPKHLITATGQRVTLRCSPRSGDLSVYWYQQSLDQGLQFLIQYYNGEERAKGNILERFSAQQFPDLHSELNLSSLELGDSALYFCASSVGDSSGNTIYFGEGSWLTVV.

This chain connects TRBV7-2 to TRBJ2-2; 11 nucleotides match TRBD2. The junction had 2 bases not matched to a gene; V was cut back by 1 base and J by 7 bases. CDR1 and CDR2 from the germline V gene are SGHTA and FQGNSA. This CDR3 is 15 amino acids long. The CDR3 spells CASSLGLAGGGELFF. The DNA of the CDR3 is TGTGCCAGCAGCTTAGGGCTAGCGGGGGGCGGGGAGCTGTTTTTT.

This clone was counted only a few times. The rearrangement links TRBV5-1 to TRBJ2-2; no clear D gene. CDR1 is SGHRS and CDR2 is YFSETQ in the germline V gene. Trimming took 0 bases from V and 7 from J, leaving 10 bases between them. This CDR3 is 14 amino acids long. The CDR3 protein is CASSLGEGIGELFF. The CDR3 DNA reads TGCGCCAGCAGCTTGGGAGAAGGGATCGGGGAGCTGTTTTTT.

V is TRBV5-6 and J is TRBJ1-4; 7 bases fit TRBD1. The CDR3 is 17 amino acids. The junction had 18 bases not matched to a gene; V was cut back by 6 bases and J by 7 bases. Per the germline V gene, CDR1 is SGHDT and CDR2 is YYEEEE. The CDR3 protein is CASTWGGRGAGSEKLFF. The CDR3 DNA reads as TGTGCCAGCACCTGGGGAGGCAGGGGGGCCGGGAGTGAAAAACTGTTTTTT.

In regard to this clone: The sample holds other DNA sequences that translate to the same CDR3. The gene calls are TRBV7-2 and TRBJ1-1; possibly TRBD1 for D (6 bases). The CDR3 runs 14 residues. The germline V gene has CDR1 SGHTA and CDR2 FQGNSA. V gave up 5 bases and J gave up 1 base, with 11 bases separating them. The CDR3 DNA follows: TGTGCCAGCAGCCTACAGGGTGGGAACACTGAAGCTTTCTTT. This codes for CASSLQGGNTEAFF.

This clone was detected only a few times. The J gene is TRBJ2-5, the V gene TRBV24-1; tentative D call: TRBD1 (6 bases). The V and J ends lost 6 bases and 5 bases respectively, with 12 bases between them. The CDR3 consists of 13 residues. Germline-derived CDR1 and CDR2 are KGHDR and SFDVKD. The CDR3 DNA follows: TGTGCCACCAGTCGACAGGTGGGGGAGACCCAGTACTTC. Translating it yields CATSRQVGETQYF.

This clone was detected only a few times. V gene TRBV7-3 combines with J gene TRBJ1-2; D is possibly TRBD1 (6 bases). Germline V gene data show CDR1 as SGHTA and CDR2 as FQGTGA. This CDR3 spans 15 amino acids. V lost 2 bases to trimming and J lost 6 bases, with 16 bases between them. The CDR3 DNA is TGTGCCAGCAGCTTAGGGACACAGGGCCCCGATGGCTACACCTTC. Translating it yields CASSLGTQGPDGYTF. Filled out from reference TRBV7-3 and TRBJ1-2, the complete variable domain reads GAGVSQTPSNKVTEKGKYVELRCDPISGHTALYWYRQSLGQGPEFLIYFQGTGAADDSGLPNDRFFAVRPEGSVSTLKIQRTERGDSAVYLCASSLGTQGPDGYTFGSGTRLTVV.

This chain connects TRBV11-1 to TRBJ2-2, with D possibly being TRBD1 (6 bases). The CDR3 is 14 residues long. Germline assignment: CDR1 SGHAT and CDR2 FQDESV (reference sequence). The ends were cut back, 0 bases at V and 5 bases at J, with 7 bases in the middle. CDR3 protein: CASSLAGATGELFF. The CDR3 nucleotides are TGTGCCAGCAGCTTAGCGGGGGCTACCGGGGAGCTGTTTTTT.

V is TRBV18 and J is TRBJ2-3, with a possible D match to TRBD1 (6 bases). The length of the CDR3 is 14 residues. V lost 5 bases and J 2 bases, leaving 11 bases between the germline ends. The germline gives CDR1 KGHSH, CDR2 LQKENI. DNA for the CDR3: TGTGCCAGCTCAACCGGACAGTTCACAGATACGCAGTATTTT. It translates to CASSTGQFTDTQYF.

The V and J genes are TRBV5-6 and TRBJ1-2; perhaps TRBD1 as D (5 bases). Trimming removed 4 bases at V and 8 bases at J, with 15 bases between. CDR3 length: 13 amino acids. Germline V gene lookup returns CDR1 SGHDT and CDR2 YYEEEE. Here the CDR3 reads CASSRDFPGGYTF. The CDR3 DNA reads as TGTGCCAGCAGCCGGGACTTCCCGGGCGGCTACACCTTC.

Concerning this clone itself: Within the sample, other DNA sequences also encode this same CDR3. The gene calls are TRBV13 and TRBJ2-3; TRBD1 matches at 12 bases. The germline CDR1 and CDR2 sequences are PRHDT and FYEKMQ (reference sequence). V lost 5 bases, J lost 4 bases, and 7 bases stayed unmatched. The CDR3 is 16 residues long. The CDR3: CASSPDGTGGADTQYF. The CDR3 region has the DNA TGTGCCAGCAGCCCCGACGGGACAGGGGGCGCAGATACGCAGTATTTT.

V is TRBV7-8 and J is TRBJ1-1; D is uncertain. The V gene's germline CDR1 is SGHVS and CDR2 FQNEAQ. The V and J ends lost 9 bases and 0 bases respectively, with 8 bases between them. CDR3 length: 12 residues. The CDR3 loop is CASTTMNTEAFF. The DNA for the CDR3 is TGTGCCAGTACGACAATGAACACTGAAGCTTTCTTT.

This rearrangement joins TRBV7-8 to TRBJ1-2, with a weak D call TRBD1 (5 bases). Germline assignment: CDR1 SGHVS and CDR2 FQNEAQ. This CDR3 has 14 residues. V shed 3 bases and J shed 7 bases, with 15 bases lying between them. In DNA form, the CDR3 reads TGTGCCAGCAGCTTGGAGAGGACATTGGCTGGCTACACCTTC. Translation: CASSLERTLAGYTF. Full variable domain (outside the CDR3, taken from reference TRBV7-8 and TRBJ1-2): GAGVSQSPRYKVAKRGQDVALRCDPISGHVSLFWYQQALGQGPEFLTYFQNEAQLDKSGLPSDRFFAERPEGSVSTLKIQRTQQEDSAVYLCASSLERTLAGYTFGSGTRLTVV.

CDR3 loop: CASSGFGAPNEKLFF. In DNA, the CDR3 is TGTGCCAGCAGCGGCTTCGGAGCACCGAATGAAAAACTGTTTTTT. The V call is TRBV27, the J call TRBJ1-4, with D hard to call. With 6 bases removed from V and 5 bases from J, the gap between germline ends came to 16 bases. The CDR3 length is 15 residues. The V gene's germline CDR1 is MNHEY and CDR2 SMNVEV (reference sequence).

This clone was seen a few times. V usage is TRBV3-1 (or the pseudogene TRBV3-2) and J usage is TRBJ1-1, with D uncertain. The CDR3 is 16 residues long. The ends were cut back, 2 bases at V and 0 bases at J, with 13 bases in the middle. CDR1 LGHDT and CDR2 YNNKEL come from the germline V gene (reference sequence). CDR3 protein: CASSQRRRILNTEAFF. CDR3 bases: TGTGCCAGCAGCCAACGAAGGCGGATTTTGAACACTGAAGCTTTCTTT.

The chain employs TRBV7-2 and TRBJ1-4, with D perhaps TRBD1 (6 bases). Germline assignment: CDR1 SGHTA and CDR2 FQGNSA. The CDR3 extends over 18 amino acids. V lost 0 bases to trimming and J lost 7 bases, with 21 bases between them. CDR3 amino acids: CASSLARGPGLTAEKLFF. The CDR3 coding sequence is TGTGCCAGCAGCTTAGCCCGGGGGCCCGGGTTGACCGCTGAAAAACTGTTTTTT.

The V and J genes are TRBV12-5 and TRBJ1-1, with D tentatively TRBD1 (5 bases). V was clipped by 0 bases and J by 5 bases, with 13 bases between them. CDR1 is LGHNT, CDR2 FRNRAP, per germline. This CDR3 contains 15 residues. CDR3 sequence reads: CASGLVQGESTEAFF. CDR3 DNA: TGTGCTAGTGGTTTGGTACAAGGGGAGAGTACTGAAGCTTTCTTT.

Only a few counts were recorded for this clone. This sequence joins TRBV11-2 and TRBJ2-2, with a weak D call TRBD2 (6 bases). In germline, CDR1 is SGHAT, CDR2 FQNNGV. CDR3 size: 16 residues. V was trimmed by 5 bases and J by 0 bases, leaving 13 bases between them. The DNA for the CDR3 is TGTGCCAGCAGCCATTTTGGGGGGTCGAACACCGGGGAGCTGTTTTTT. This gives the protein CASSHFGGSNTGELFF.

This sequence joins TRBV5-5 and TRBJ2-3; D perhaps matches TRBD1 (6 bases). Trimming removed 4 bases at V and 5 bases at J, with 23 bases between. The length of the CDR3 is 17 residues. Germline assignment: CDR1 SGHKS and CDR2 YYEKEE (reference sequence). The CDR3 nucleotides read TGTGCCAGCAGCCTACCCCTACAGGGTACTTTAAGAGATACGCAGTATTTT. Protein sequence: CASSLPLQGTLRDTQYF.

The chain is built from TRBV6-5 and TRBJ1-1; D is unclear. The CDR3 contains 15 residues. V was cut by 2 bases and J by 4 bases, with 14 bases left in between. Germline lookup yields CDR1 MNHEY and CDR2 SVGAGI. CDR3 sequence reads: CASSYHVGFGTEAFF. Written as DNA, the CDR3 is TGTGCCAGCAGTTACCACGTAGGGTTTGGCACTGAAGCTTTCTTT.

The rearrangement joins TRBV28 to TRBJ2-7; 12 positions match TRBD1. V was pared by 4 bases and J by 3 bases, with 10 bases of the junction left unmatched. The CDR3 loop spans 17 amino acids. Germline V gene sequence: CDR1 MDHEN, CDR2 SYDVKM. CDR3 residues: CASSSFQGTGGHYEQYF. CDR3 DNA sequence: TGTGCCAGCAGTTCTTTCCAAGGGACAGGGGGCCACTACGAGCAGTACTTC.

The J gene is TRBJ1-1, the V gene TRBV29-1; D gene unclear. Trimming removed 2 bases from V and 5 bases from J, with 6 bases in between. Germline CDR1 is SQVTM and CDR2 is ANQGSEA. The CDR3 loop spans 11 amino acids. DNA for the CDR3: TGCAGCGTTGAACAAATAACTGAAGCTTTCTTT. Translating gives CSVEQITEAFF.

The chain employs TRBV14 and TRBJ1-6; D not certain. The CDR3 loop spans 14 amino acids. Germline V gene lookup returns CDR1 SGHDN and CDR2 FVKESK. V shed 4 bases and J shed 0 bases, with 4 bases lying between them. This CDR3 reads CASSRSSYNSPLHF. The DNA for the CDR3 is TGTGCCAGCAGCCGGAGCTCCTATAATTCACCCCTCCACTTT.

This chain links TRBV6-5 with TRBJ2-1; 9 bases are shared with TRBD1. Germline V gene lookup returns CDR1 MNHEY and CDR2 SVGAGI. The CDR3 loop spans 16 amino acids. Germline trimming cut 0 bases from V and 4 bases from J; bases unmatched to any gene: 4. In nucleotides, the CDR3 is TGTGCCAGCAGTTACTCGATTGGACAGGGGTACAATGAGCAGTTCTTC. Its protein product is CASSYSIGQGYNEQFF.

This clone was seen only a few times. This chain joins TRBV7-2 and TRBJ1-3; 8 positions match TRBD1. Unmatched junction bases numbered 6, after V lost 5 bases and J lost 0 bases. CDR3 length equals 16 residues. Germline CDR1 reads SGHTA; CDR2 reads FQGNSA. Here the CDR3 reads CASSPGGRVSGNTIYF. CDR3 sequence (DNA): TGTGCCAGCAGCCCAGGGGGCCGAGTCTCTGGAAACACCATATATTTT.

The chain is built from TRBV7-8 and TRBJ1-1, with 8 bases fitting TRBD1. The length of the CDR3 is 13 residues. CDR1 is SGHVS, CDR2 FQNEAQ, per germline. Germline trimming cut 5 bases from V and 4 bases from J; bases unmatched to any gene: 3. CDR3: CASSQTGATEAFF. The CDR3 DNA is TGTGCCAGCAGCCAGACAGGGGCCACTGAAGCTTTCTTT.

The chain uses TRBV7-8 and TRBJ2-7; unclear D gene. Germline values: CDR1 SGHVS, CDR2 FQNEAQ. Trimming removed 4 bases from V and 1 base from J, with 8 bases in between. The CDR3 covers 13 residues. In nucleotides, the CDR3 is TGTGCCAGCAGCTCGATACAGTCCTACGAGCAGTACTTC. It translates to CASSSIQSYEQYF.